These 7 T cell receptor beta chains originate from one sample sequenced in a study of blood T cell repertoires in COVID-19. Assay used: immunoSEQ multiplex PCR; TCRdb lists only in-frame clones, some missing. Of 100,000 or so clones listed, about 76% are singletons. The sample taken for sequencing was peripheral blood. These receptors all stem from a woman in her 70s with acute or convalescent COVID-19.

The chain links TRBV6-5 to TRBJ1-2; TRBD1 aligns across 11 bases. This CDR3 has 15 amino acids. Germline CDR1 MNHEY, CDR2 SVGAGI. The J segment lost 7 bases and the V segment lost 6 bases, leaving 10 bases of the junction unmatched. In nucleotides, the CDR3 is TGTGCCAGCAGAGCTACAATGGGACAGGGGGTTGGCTACACCTTC. As protein: CASRATMGQGVGYTF.

V usage is TRBV2 and J usage is TRBJ2-1; 12 bases are a match to TRBD1. Germline CDR1 SNHLY, CDR2 FYNNEI. V shed 3 bases, J shed 8 bases, and the junction held 2 bases outside the gene matches. CDR3 length: 14 residues. CDR3 amino acids: CASSEGQGAYEQFF. The CDR3 coding sequence is TGTGCCAGCAGTGAGGGACAGGGGGCCTATGAGCAGTTCTTC.

The rearrangement joins TRBV5-4 to TRBJ2-1; no firm D call. Germline V gene sequence: CDR1 SGHNT, CDR2 YYREEE (reference sequence). V lost 4 bases and J lost 7, with 12 bases in between. CDR3 length equals 13 residues. The CDR3 reads CASSRDNQNEQFF. Written as DNA, the CDR3 is TGTGCCAGCAGCAGAGACAACCAAAATGAGCAGTTCTTC.

This sequence joins TRBV19 and TRBJ2-1, with D possibly matching TRBD1 (5 bases). The CDR3 is made up of 16 amino acids. Trimming cost V 6 bases and J 0 bases, with 15 bases left between them. The germline V gene encodes CDR1 LNHDA and CDR2 SQIVND (reference sequence). In DNA form, the CDR3 reads TGTGCCAGTAGAACCGCGCACGACAGCTCCTACAATGAGCAGTTCTTC. It translates to CASRTAHDSSYNEQFF.

The rearrangement joins TRBV18 to TRBJ2-7; tentative D call: TRBD2 (5 bases). This CDR3 spans 14 amino acids. CDR1 and CDR2 (germline): KGHSH, LQKENI. Trimming cost V 0 bases and J 2 bases, with 8 bases left between them. The CDR3 region is CASSPPAGTYEQYF. The CDR3 region has the DNA TGTGCCAGCTCACCACCGGCCGGGACCTACGAGCAGTACTTC. Drawing the rest from reference TRBV18 and TRBJ2-7, the complete variable domain is NAGVMQNPRHLVRRRGQEARLRCSPMKGHSHVYWYRQLPEEGLKFMVYLQKENIIDESGMPKERFSAEFPKEGPSILRIQQVVRGDSAAYFCASSPPAGTYEQYFGPGTRLTVT.

This chain connects TRBV29-1 to TRBJ1-1, with 8 bases aligning to TRBD1. Trimming removed 4 bases from V and 3 bases from J; junction bases left unmatched: 7. Germline V gene lookup returns CDR1 SQVTM and CDR2 ANQGSEA. The CDR3 runs to 14 residues. The DNA of the CDR3 is TGCAGCGTTGCGATCGGACAGGGTTACACTGAAGCTTTCTTT. Amino acid sequence: CSVAIGQGYTEAFF.

This chain connects TRBV3-1 (or the pseudogene TRBV3-2) to TRBJ1-1, with 8 bases identical to TRBD1. The V and J ends lost 4 bases and 1 base, in that order; junction bases with no gene match: 5. CDR3 size: 15 residues. Per germline, CDR1 LGHDT and CDR2 YNNKEL (reference sequence). The CDR3 nucleotides are TGTGCCAGCAGCCTTCGACAGGGGTCGAACACTGAAGCTTTCTTT. Residues: CASSLRQGSNTEAFF.